Below are 23 T cell receptor beta chains sequenced from a single sample in a study of glioma-infiltrating T cells. Amplification of TCR alpha and beta CDR3 regions from RNA used iRepertoire nested multiplex PCR. TCRdb independently ran MiXCR on the multiplex PCR reads; one entry per CDR3 protein. Of about 93,000 distinct CDR3 sequences in the sample, 35% to 50% were seen once. Sequenced: glioma tissue, nonneoplastic brain tissue, or PBMCs (not recorded which). Source of these receptors: a human donor with low-grade glioma or glioblastoma, undergoing nonglioma brain surgery, or in good health (not recorded which).

This clonotype was seen once. The germline gene is not matched at one end of the junction; a read error may be the cause. CDR3 sequence reads: CATSDAEPSRTDTQYF. The DNA for the CDR3 is TGTGCCACCAGTGATGCCGAGCCGAGTCGCACAGATACGCAGTATTTC. The chain recombines TRBV24-1 with TRBJ2-3; D remains unclear. Germline V gives CDR1 KGHDR, CDR2 SFDVKD. The CDR3 runs to 16 residues.

This clonotype occurred once. This clone may be a read error of a much larger clone one base away. V usage is TRBV5-4 and J usage is TRBJ2-5; no definite D call. The CDR3 has 13 amino acids. The V end was cut by 4 bases, the J end by 1 base, with 8 bases between. Germline assignment: CDR1 SGHNT and CDR2 YYREEE (reference sequence). Here the CDR3 reads CASSHDTQETQYF. The CDR3 region has the DNA TGTGCCAGCAGCCACGACACCCAAGAGACCCAGTACTTC.

This clonotype showed up many times. The chain recombines TRBV9 with TRBJ2-5, with TRBD2 as a possible D gene (5 bases). The CDR3 has 13 amino acids. Trimming left V 8 bases short and J 2 bases short, with 13 bases between. The germline gives CDR1 SGDLS, CDR2 YYNGEE. This CDR3 reads CASSVGVQETQYF. In DNA form, the CDR3 reads TGTGCCAGTTCGGTCGGGGTGCAAGAGACCCAGTACTTC. Looking up the rest from reference TRBV9 and TRBJ2-5 gives the full variable domain: DSGVTQTPKHLITATGQRVTLRCSPRSGDLSVYWYQQSLDQGLQFLIQYYNGEERAKGNILERFSAQQFPDLHSELNLSSLELGDSALYFCASSVGVQETQYFGPGTRLLVL.

This chain connects TRBV7-2 to TRBJ1-2, with D possibly being TRBD1 (6 bases). In germline, CDR1 is SGHTA, CDR2 FQGNSA. V shed 8 bases and J shed 8 bases, with 21 bases lying between them. There are 14 residues in the CDR3. The CDR3 reads CASGSDTQGGGYTF. The CDR3 DNA reads TGTGCCAGCGGCTCAGACACACAGGGAGGAGGCTACACCTTC.

About this clonotype itself: Possible read error: a much larger clone is one base away. This is likely a read error, given that the CDR3 carries no conserved phenylalanine or tryptophan at its end. The chain carries TRBV10-2 and TRBJ2-7; 9 bases match TRBD1. The CDR3 spans 14 residues. The junction had 9 bases not matched to a gene; V was cut back by 3 bases and J by 9 bases. The germline gives CDR1 WSHSY, CDR2 SAAADI. CDR3 bases: TGCGCCAGCAGTGATGCCGGGACAGGGTATCGGCAGTACCTC. It is translated as CASSDAGTGYRQYL.

This clonotype was counted ten times or more. The rearrangement links TRBV25-1 to TRBJ2-2, with D hard to call. V dropped 3 bases and J dropped 0 bases, with 5 bases sitting between them. In germline, CDR1 is MGHDK, CDR2 SYGVNS. This CDR3 region has 14 residues. CDR3 in amino acids: CASSDRTNTGELFF. CDR3 DNA: TGTGCCAGCAGTGACCGCACGAACACCGGGGAGCTGTTTTTT.

In its sample, this clonotype was seen many times. The V call is TRBV5-6, the J call TRBJ1-2, with 10 bases lining up with TRBD1. V lost 3 bases, J lost 6 bases, and 11 bases stayed unmatched. CDR1 is SGHDT and CDR2 is YYEEEE in the germline V gene. The CDR3 is 16 amino acids. The CDR3 DNA follows: TGTGCCAGCAGCTCGCTAACCGGGACAGGGGTAGATGGCTACACCTTC. Residues: CASSSLTGTGVDGYTF. The full variable domain, its missing parts supplied by reference TRBV5-6 and TRBJ1-2, is DAGVTQSPTHLIKTRGQQVTLRCSPKSGHDTVSWYQQALGQGPQFIFQYYEEEERQRGNFPDRFSGHQFPNYSSELNVNALLLGDSALYLCASSSLTGTGVDGYTFGSGTRLTVV.

To note about this clonotype: A much larger clone is a single base away; this may be a read error. The rearrangement links TRBV29-1 to TRBJ2-1; a possible D gene is TRBD2 (6 bases). The CDR3 covers 15 residues. Germline V gives CDR1 SQVTM, CDR2 ANQGSEA. CDR3 sequence: CRVSPVGGSYNEQFF. CDR3 DNA sequence: TGCAGGGTTTCACCAGTGGGGGGATCCTACAATGAGCAGTTCTTC.

Comment on this clonotype: Compared with germline, one end of the junction differs, possibly owing to a read error. The chain couples TRBV25-1 to TRBJ1-5; possibly TRBD1 for D (6 bases). Germline V gene data show CDR1 as MGHDK and CDR2 as SYGVNS. This CDR3 is 15 amino acids long. CDR3: CASSESGKGDQPQNF. CDR3 in DNA: TGTGCCAGCAGTGAATCCGGGAAGGGGGATCAGCCCCAAAATTTT.

At least ten counts were recorded for this clonotype. The chain has TRBV4-2 and TRBJ2-7, with D possibly TRBD2 on 6 matching bases. Trimming removed 1 base at V and 3 bases at J, with 22 bases between. The CDR3 sequence is 18 residues long. Germline CDR1 LGHNA, CDR2 YNFKEQ. CDR3 sequence: CASSQVVSRSAGIYEQYF. The CDR3 DNA reads TGTGCCAGCAGCCAAGTAGTCAGTAGGTCAGCGGGTATCTACGAGCAGTACTTC.

This clonotype was picked up one time. With a much larger clone just one base away, this may be a read error. This sequence joins TRBV2 and TRBJ2-3; possible D gene TRBD2, 6 bases. The length of the CDR3 is 15 residues. Germline lookup yields CDR1 SNHLY and CDR2 FYNNEI. CDR3 sequence reads: CASSILGGVGDMQYF. The CDR3 DNA sequence: TGTGCCAGCAGTATCCTGGGGGGAGTGGGAGATATGCAGTATTTT. The full variable domain, its missing parts supplied by reference TRBV2 and TRBJ2-3, is EPEVTQTPSHQVTQMGQEVILRCVPISNHLYFYWYRQILGQKVEFLVSFYNNEISEKSEIFDDQFSVERPDGSNFTLKIRSTKLEDSAMYFCASSILGGVGDMQYFGPGTRLTVL.

In the case of this clonotype: One end of the junction is discordant with germline, which a read error may explain. The chain employs TRBV4-1 and TRBJ2-7; 11 bases agree with TRBD1. The CDR3 loop spans 16 amino acids. Germline values: CDR1 MGHRA, CDR2 YSYEKL. In DNA form, the CDR3 reads TGCGCTAGCAGCCAAGAGCGGACAGGGGGCTACTACGAGCAGTACTTC. Translation: CASSQERTGGYYEQYF.

For this clonotype: The junction departs from the called germline gene at one end, perhaps through a read error. The rearrangement uses TRBV19 and TRBJ1-5; no firm D call. The CDR3 is made up of 16 amino acids. Germline V gene sequence: CDR1 LNHDA, CDR2 SQIVND (reference sequence). CDR3 DNA sequence: TGTGCCAGTAAGGGTGGCGTAGGATATAGCAATCAGCCCCGGCATTTT. This sequence encodes CASKGGVGYSNQPRHF.

Notes on this clonotype: At one of its ends the junction is not consistent with the germline gene, which may arise from a read error. V is TRBV4-2 and J is TRBJ2-1; TRBD2 is a possible D gene (5 bases). The CDR3 spans 15 residues. Germline CDR1 LGHNA, CDR2 YNFKEQ. This CDR3 reads CASSPHVLAFEERFF. CDR3 in DNA: TGTGCCAGCAGCCCACATGTCCTAGCCTTCGAGGAGCGGTTCTTC.

This clonotype was counted many times. The V and J genes are TRBV20-1 and TRBJ2-7, with D perhaps matching TRBD2 (5 bases). Deletions cut 1 base from V and 7 bases from J, with 8 bases between. The germline V gene has CDR1 DFQATT and CDR2 SNEGSKA (reference sequence). The CDR3 covers 11 residues. As DNA, the CDR3 is TGCAGTGCTAGAGGTCCGGGAGAGCAGTACTTC. Translation: CSARGPGEQYF.

This sequence joins TRBV4-2 and TRBJ2-1, with 11 nucleotides matching TRBD2. The CDR3 length is 19 residues. The germline gives CDR1 LGHNA, CDR2 YNFKEQ. V lost 5 bases, J lost 3 bases, and 15 bases stayed unmatched. The CDR3 region is CASSKARNAGTSGYNEQFF. CDR3 in DNA: TGTGCCAGCAGCAAGGCGAGAAACGCTGGGACTAGCGGCTACAATGAGCAGTTCTTC.

The rearrangement links TRBV6-2 or TRBV6-3 to TRBJ2-7; D could derive from TRBD1 or TRBD2 (6 bases each). CDR1 is MNHEY and CDR2 is SVGEGT in the germline V gene. The CDR3 loop spans 14 amino acids. The V end lost 2 bases, the J end lost 4 bases, and 12 bases lay between the germline ends. CDR3 region: CASSYGSGAYEQYF. The CDR3 coding sequence is TGTGCCAGCAGTTACGGATCGGGGGCTTACGAGCAGTACTTC.

At least ten counts were recorded for this clonotype. The chain is built from TRBV27 and TRBJ2-6; 8 bases map to TRBD1. This CDR3 has 19 amino acids. The germline V gene has CDR1 MNHEY and CDR2 SMNVEV (reference sequence). V lost 5 bases to trimming and J lost 0 bases; unmatched junction nucleotides: 12. CDR3 coding DNA: TGTGCCAGCAGTCACCGGACAGGGCTAGGGAACTCTGGGGCCAACGTCCTGACTTTC. Translation: CASSHRTGLGNSGANVLTF.

At least ten counts were recorded for this clonotype. The chain has TRBV20-1 and TRBJ2-3; TRBD2 matches 9 bases. The CDR3 extends over 17 amino acids. Germline-derived CDR1 and CDR2 are DFQATT and SNEGSKA (reference sequence). Unmatched junction bases numbered 12, after V lost 0 bases and J lost 5 bases. CDR3 sequence: CSARESPESGGRDTQYF. The CDR3 coding sequence is TGCAGTGCTAGAGAGAGCCCTGAAAGCGGGGGGCGAGATACGCAGTATTTT.

This clonotype was seen at least ten times. CDR3 sequence reads: CASSQDLVADTQYF. The CDR3 nucleotides read TGCGCCAGCAGCCAAGATTTGGTTGCAGATACGCAGTATTTT. The chain recombines TRBV4-1 with TRBJ2-3; D unresolved. The germline V and J ends were trimmed by 0 bases and 4 bases, with 8 bases remaining between them. Germline V gene sequence: CDR1 MGHRA, CDR2 YSYEKL. The CDR3 is made up of 14 amino acids.

Details on this clonotype: A much more abundant neighbour one base away suggests this may be a read error. The chain is built from TRBV19 and TRBJ1-4, with D possibly being TRBD1 (6 bases). Trimming removed 5 bases from V and 14 bases from J, with 24 bases in between. This CDR3 has 15 amino acids. CDR1 is LNHDA and CDR2 is SQIVND in the germline V gene (reference sequence). For the CDR3, the DNA is TGTGCCAGTAGTGCACGCCCAGGGGTGCGAGAGGATCTGTTTTTT. This encodes CASSARPGVREDLFF.

This clonotype appeared many times. The chain has TRBV5-1 and TRBJ2-2; TRBD1 agrees at 8 bases. The germline V gene has CDR1 SGHRS and CDR2 YFSETQ. V was clipped by 5 bases and J by 2 bases; unmatched bases: 5. The CDR3 runs to 15 residues. In DNA, the CDR3 is TGCGCCAGCAGAACCGGGACAGGCAACACCGGGGAGCTGTTTTTT. This encodes CASRTGTGNTGELFF.

The V call is TRBV27, the J call TRBJ2-2; tentative D call: TRBD2 (5 bases). This CDR3 spans 12 amino acids. Germline-derived CDR1 and CDR2 are MNHEY and SMNVEV (reference sequence). V lost 9 bases and J 2 bases, leaving 7 bases between the germline ends. Written as DNA, the CDR3 is TGTGCCAGAGGGAGAAACACCGGGGAGCTGTTTTTT. Its translation: CARGRNTGELFF.